This T cell receptor beta chain was recovered during a study of CD8 T cells in ankylosing spondylitis. Whole-study findings and limits: Ankylosing spondylitis blood appeared to be characterized by a TCR beta motif of 8 or 9 highly homologous variants.

The table lists this clonotype with many counts. Antigen: not known. Quantitative molecular-barcoded 5'-RACE generated the TCR beta libraries. TCRdb passed the 5' RACE reads through MiXCR, listing each CDR3 protein once. Seen here are 150,000 to 200,000 distinct CDR3 sequences, 10% to 15% observed once, and the top ten hold roughly 11%. The V gene end was trimmed by 5 bases and the J gene end by 9 bases; junction bases not matched to a gene: 8. The length of the CDR3 is 15 residues. Germline CDR1 SQVTM, CDR2 ANQGSEA. This sequence was found in a female donor with ankylosing spondylitis or in good health (not recorded which). Sequences were obtained from blood, either unsorted or a sorted T cell fraction (not recorded which). The chain joins TRBV29-1 to TRBJ2-1; 15 bases agree with TRBD2. The CDR3 DNA sequence: TGCAGCGTTTCCGGACTAGCGGGAGGGTGGGGTGAGCAGTTCTTC. This encodes CSVSGLAGGWGEQFF.